This T cell receptor beta chain was recovered during a study of cytomegalovirus exposure and HLA in healthy donors. Whole-study results and caveats: With further analysis later on, most CMV-associated TCR beta chains appeared HLA-restricted. It was shown in a later analysis that HLA-associated TCR beta chains were more clonally expanded than other, equally common chains. With high specificity and sensitivity, the classifier reportedly diagnosed cytomegalovirus status.

Germline lookup yields CDR1 SGHNT and CDR2 YYREEE (reference sequence). The CDR3 spans 17 residues. Trimming stripped 4 bases from V and 0 bases from J, with 14 bases between. The PCR used 60 Vbeta and 13 Jbeta primers. Sequenced by immunoSEQ multiplex PCR; TCRdb stores in-frame clones only, minus some. Here the sample spans about 100,000 clones, under 80% being singletons. Points on this clone: Its target is not known.

The source material was PBMCs. The source is a man aged 35 to 55 in good health and CMV-seropositive. The rearrangement uses TRBV5-4 and TRBJ2-6, with D possibly TRBD1 on 6 matching bases. For the CDR3, the DNA is TGTGCCAGCAGCGATCTCCAGGGGCTCTCTGGGGCCAACGTCCTGACTTTC. Its protein product is CASSDLQGLSGANVLTF.